The 10 T cell receptor beta chains below were found in one sample sequenced in a study of shared clonotypes between healthy human individuals. Clones were sequenced by immunoSEQ multiplex PCR, and TCRdb holds only the in-frame ones, with some missing. Of 650,000 to 800,000 clones listed, 55% to 80% are singletons. The sequenced sample consisted of memory CD4+ T cells sorted from blood. Described subset: CD45RA-negative fraction. The receptors were sampled from a woman in her twenties or thirties in good health.

This clone has just a few counts. Other DNA sequences in the same sample also yield this CDR3. This chain links TRBV28 with TRBJ2-7; no definite D call. Per the germline V gene, CDR1 is MDHEN and CDR2 is SYDVKM. The V end lost 5 bases, the J end lost 3 bases, and 11 bases lay between the germline ends. The CDR3 runs to 13 residues. The CDR3 region is CASSPSRGYEQYF. The CDR3, as DNA: TGTGCCAGCAGTCCCTCACGAGGCTACGAGCAGTACTTC.

This clone was recorded many times. V is TRBV10-1 and J is TRBJ2-3; 7 bases agree with TRBD2. The germline V gene has CDR1 WNHNN and CDR2 SYGVQD (reference sequence). V was pared by 6 bases and J by 2 bases, with 5 bases of the junction left unmatched. The CDR3 covers 14 residues. CDR3 DNA: TGCGCCAGCAGCCCAGCGGGAATCACAGATACGCAGTATTTT. This gives the protein CASSPAGITDTQYF.

The V and J genes are TRBV5-6 and TRBJ2-3; 9 bases match TRBD1. The germline gives CDR1 SGHDT, CDR2 YYEEEE. Trimming at V came to 3 bases and at J to 2 bases, leaving 7 bases not matched to a gene. The length of the CDR3 is 16 residues. As DNA, the CDR3 is TGTGCCAGCAGCTGGGGGACAGGGATCCCCACAGATACGCAGTATTTT. This encodes CASSWGTGIPTDTQYF.

A remark on this clone: At one end, the junction sequence differs from germline, possibly due to a read error. This chain joins TRBV6-1 and TRBJ1-3; D is ambiguous. The germline V gene has CDR1 MNHNS and CDR2 SASEGT. This CDR3 has 15 residues. The CDR3 reads CASREGLNSGNTIYF. The CDR3 DNA sequence: TGTGCCAGCAGGGAAGGACTGAACTCTGGAAACACCATATATTTT.

This chain joins TRBV5-6 and TRBJ1-1, with a weak D call TRBD1 (5 bases). The germline V gene encodes CDR1 SGHDT and CDR2 YYEEEE. The V gene lost 5 bases and the J gene lost 0 bases, with 11 bases spanning the gap. The CDR3 runs to 14 residues. CDR3 in amino acids: CASSRQSMNTEAFF. The CDR3 DNA reads TGTGCCAGCAGTCGACAGAGCATGAACACTGAAGCTTTCTTT.

The table lists this clone with a few counts. This chain links TRBV5-1 with TRBJ2-5, with a weak D call TRBD2 (5 bases). V lost 4 bases and J lost 2, with 15 bases in between. The germline CDR1 and CDR2 sequences are SGHRS and YFSETQ. The CDR3 has 15 residues. The CDR3 bases are TGCGCCAGCAGCCAAAACGGGGAGTCACAAGAGACCCAGTACTTC. As protein: CASSQNGESQETQYF. Full variable domain (remainder filled in from reference TRBV5-1 and TRBJ2-5): KAGVTQTPRYLIKTRGQQVTLSCSPISGHRSVSWYQQTPGQGLQFLFEYFSETQRNKGNFPGRFSGRQFSNSRSEMNVSTLELGDSALYLCASSQNGESQETQYFGPGTRLLVL.

The chain has TRBV19 and TRBJ1-1; D uncertain. CDR3 length: 14 amino acids. Trimming cost V 5 bases and J 7 bases, with 17 bases left between them. Germline lookup yields CDR1 LNHDA and CDR2 SQIVND (reference sequence). The CDR3 bases are TGTGCCAGTAGTCCCCAGGCGTCCTGGGGTGAAGCTTTCTTT. It is translated as CASSPQASWGEAFF.

The gene calls are TRBV18 and TRBJ1-1; tentative D call: TRBD1 (5 bases). In germline, CDR1 is KGHSH, CDR2 LQKENI. The CDR3 contains 15 residues. V lost 3 bases and J 5 bases, leaving 16 bases between the germline ends. The CDR3 loop reads CASSPPGTGGTEAFF. CDR3 nucleotide sequence: TGTGCCAGCTCACCTCCCGGGACGGGCGGGACTGAAGCTTTCTTT. Combining the CDR3 with reference TRBV18 and TRBJ1-1 gives the whole variable domain NAGVMQNPRHLVRRRGQEARLRCSPMKGHSHVYWYRQLPEEGLKFMVYLQKENIIDESGMPKERFSAEFPKEGPSILRIQQVVRGDSAAYFCASSPPGTGGTEAFFGQGTRLTVV.

This clone was seen once. The genes are TRBV7-3 and TRBJ2-1, with TRBD2 matching over 7 bases. Germline V gene lookup returns CDR1 SGHTA and CDR2 FQGTGA. The CDR3 has 15 amino acids. The V and J ends lost 5 bases and 7 bases, in that order; junction bases with no gene match: 11. The chain's CDR3 is CASSPRTSALNEQFF. As DNA, the CDR3 is TGTGCCAGCAGCCCCCGTACTAGCGCCCTTAATGAGCAGTTCTTC.

A few counts support this clone. V gene TRBV28 combines with J gene TRBJ1-3, with D unresolved. V dropped 1 base and J dropped 3 bases, with 13 bases sitting between them. The CDR3 sequence is 16 residues long. Germline V gene lookup returns CDR1 MDHEN and CDR2 SYDVKM. This CDR3 is CASSLYVGVIGNTIYF. The CDR3 nucleotides read TGTGCCAGCAGTTTATATGTCGGGGTAATTGGAAACACCATATATTTT.